This is a list of T cell receptor beta chains from one sample in a study of cytomegalovirus exposure and HLA in healthy donors. Here immunoSEQ multiplex PCR was the method, and the copy in TCRdb shows in-frame clones only, minus some. The table includes approximately 130,000 clones, about three quarters detected once. Sequenced sample: PBMCs. Receptor source: a woman in her forties in good health and CMV-seronegative. Each CDR3 is given with its conserved first and last residue. The order of the fields is CDR3 DNA, CDR3 protein, clone size, J gene, V gene, D gene. D genes are given only for firm matches. Expanded clones are given a class, and other clones once, few, many or no size at all.

CDR3nt: TGTGCCAGCAGCTTCAGGCTTATCTATGGCTACACCTTC
CDR3aa: CASSFRLIYGYTF
abundance: -
j_gene: TRBJ1-2
v_gene: TRBV11-2
d_gene: -

CDR3nt: TGTGCCAGCACCTCTACTGGCAGGGTGGGGACCCAGTACTTC
CDR3aa: CASTSTGRVGTQYF
abundance: -
j_gene: TRBJ2-5
v_gene: TRBV27
d_gene: -

CDR3nt: TGTGCCAGCAGCTTCCCGACAGGGAACACAGATACGCAGTATTTT
CDR3aa: CASSFPTGNTDTQYF
abundance: -
j_gene: TRBJ2-3
v_gene: TRBV7-8
d_gene: TRBD1

CDR3nt: TGTGCCAGCAGCTTGTCGGGAGATGGAACAGATACGCAGTATTTT
CDR3aa: CASSLSGDGTDTQYF
abundance: -
j_gene: TRBJ2-3
v_gene: TRBV5-4
d_gene: -

CDR3nt: TGTGCCTGGAGTGGACAGGGGGATCAGCCCCAGCATTTT
CDR3aa: CAWSGQGDQPQHF
abundance: -
j_gene: TRBJ1-5
v_gene: TRBV30
d_gene: TRBD1

CDR3nt: TGTGCCAGCAGTGAAGCGCTGACTGGCGGAAACACCATATATTTT
CDR3aa: CASSEALTGGNTIYF
abundance: few
j_gene: TRBJ1-3
v_gene: TRBV6-1
d_gene: -

CDR3nt: TGTGCCAGCAGGAGGGGACTAGCCGAGGGAAACAATGAGCAGTTCTTC
CDR3aa: CASRRGLAEGNNEQFF
abundance: -
j_gene: TRBJ2-1
v_gene: TRBV7-8
d_gene: TRBD2

CDR3nt: TGTGCCTGGAACCCCGGACAGAGCCAAGAGACCCAGTACTTC
CDR3aa: CAWNPGQSQETQYF
abundance: once
j_gene: TRBJ2-5
v_gene: TRBV30
d_gene: -

CDR3nt: TGTGCCAGCAGCTTGGACCTGGAGGCGAACACTGAAGCTTTCTTT
CDR3aa: CASSLDLEANTEAFF
abundance: -
j_gene: TRBJ1-1
v_gene: TRBV5-6
d_gene: -

CDR3nt: TGTGCCAGCGGGACAGCGGTATGGTCTGGGGAGCTGTTTTTT
CDR3aa: CASGTAVWSGELFF
abundance: few
j_gene: TRBJ2-2
v_gene: TRBV27
d_gene: TRBD1

CDR3nt: TGCGCCAGCCGGTCTGGGACTAGCGGTTACAATGAGCAGTTCTTC
CDR3aa: CASRSGTSGYNEQFF
abundance: -
j_gene: TRBJ2-1
v_gene: TRBV5-1
d_gene: TRBD2

CDR3nt: TGTGCCAGCAGCTTGGGGCGGACTAGCGGTTCCTACAATGAGCAGTTCTTC
CDR3aa: CASSLGRTSGSYNEQFF
abundance: -
j_gene: TRBJ2-1
v_gene: TRBV5-4
d_gene: TRBD2

CDR3nt: TGTGCCAGCAGTTTAGTTCTCACTGAAGCTTTCTTT
CDR3aa: CASSLVLTEAFF
abundance: once
j_gene: TRBJ1-1
v_gene: TRBV28
d_gene: -

CDR3nt: TGTGCCAGCAGTTCCCACAGGCACAGCCAAGAGACCCAGTACTTC
CDR3aa: CASSSHRHSQETQYF
abundance: -
j_gene: TRBJ2-5
v_gene: TRBV27
d_gene: -

CDR3nt: TGCAGCGTCGGGACAGTTGAAGAGACCCAGTACTTC
CDR3aa: CSVGTVEETQYF
abundance: -
j_gene: TRBJ2-5
v_gene: TRBV29-1
d_gene: TRBD1

CDR3nt: TGTGCCAGCAGCCAGAGCGGCAGCGGGAGTTACGAGCAGTACTTC
CDR3aa: CASSQSGSGSYEQYF
abundance: -
j_gene: TRBJ2-7
v_gene: TRBV11-3
d_gene: TRBD2

CDR3nt: TGTGCCAGCAGGGGGGGGGAAAACACTGAAGCTTTCTTT
CDR3aa: CASRGGENTEAFF
abundance: -
j_gene: TRBJ1-1
v_gene: TRBV6-1
d_gene: -

CDR3nt: TGCGCCAGCAGCTTGGAGCTAGCGGGACTCACCGGGGAGCTGTTTTTT
CDR3aa: CASSLELAGLTGELFF
abundance: once
j_gene: TRBJ2-2
v_gene: TRBV5-1
d_gene: TRBD2

CDR3nt: TGTGCCAGTCGAGTGGTGGGCCAGGTGAATGAGCAGTTCTTC
CDR3aa: CASRVVGQVNEQFF
abundance: -
j_gene: TRBJ2-1
v_gene: TRBV19
d_gene: -

CDR3nt: TGCAGCGTTACTACTTCTAGCGGGACCAGATCCATCAATGAGCAGTTCTTC
CDR3aa: CSVTTSSGTRSINEQFF
abundance: -
j_gene: TRBJ2-1
v_gene: TRBV29-1
d_gene: TRBD2

CDR3nt: TGTGCCAGCAGCCCTAGCGGGGGGGCAGATACGCAGTATTTT
CDR3aa: CASSPSGGADTQYF
abundance: once
j_gene: TRBJ2-3
v_gene: TRBV7-3
d_gene: TRBD2

CDR3nt: TGCGCCAGCAGCGCTACCGGGACTAGCGGCCTCAATGAGCAGTTCTTC
CDR3aa: CASSATGTSGLNEQFF
abundance: -
j_gene: TRBJ2-1
v_gene: TRBV5-1
d_gene: TRBD2

CDR3nt: TGTGCCAGCAGCCTTGGACAGGGAATGAACACTGAAGCTTTCTTT
CDR3aa: CASSLGQGMNTEAFF
abundance: -
j_gene: TRBJ1-1
v_gene: TRBV9
d_gene: TRBD1

CDR3nt: TGTGCCAGCAACCCCGAAGGGGGCCTTTCCTACAATGAGCAGTTCTTC
CDR3aa: CASNPEGGLSYNEQFF
abundance: -
j_gene: TRBJ2-1
v_gene: TRBV28
d_gene: TRBD1

CDR3nt: TGTGCCAGCAGGGCAGGGGCGGGAGAGACCCAGTACTTC
CDR3aa: CASRAGAGETQYF
abundance: -
j_gene: TRBJ2-5
v_gene: TRBV28
d_gene: -

CDR3nt: TGTGCCAGTAGTATAGTCTTGACTAGCGGGAGTGGGGGAGAGACCCAGTACTTC
CDR3aa: CASSIVLTSGSGGETQYF
abundance: -
j_gene: TRBJ2-5
v_gene: TRBV19
d_gene: TRBD2

CDR3nt: TGTGCCAGCAGCTTGACAGGGGAAAACATTCAGTACTTC
CDR3aa: CASSLTGENIQYF
abundance: -
j_gene: TRBJ2-4
v_gene: TRBV13
d_gene: TRBD1

CDR3nt: TGTGCCAGCAGAATCCAGACGGGACAGGGGGGTCGGGGGCAGTACTTC
CDR3aa: CASRIQTGQGGRGQYF
abundance: -
j_gene: TRBJ2-7
v_gene: TRBV28
d_gene: TRBD1

CDR3nt: TGTGCCTGGACCCCCCCGGGTCAAGAGACCCAGTACTTC
CDR3aa: CAWTPPGQETQYF
abundance: -
j_gene: TRBJ2-5
v_gene: TRBV30
d_gene: -

CDR3nt: TGTGCCAGCAGCTTAGCAGTTGGTTGGAGGGCGAATAATCAGCCCCAGCATTTT
CDR3aa: CASSLAVGWRANNQPQHF
abundance: -
j_gene: TRBJ1-5
v_gene: TRBV7-8
d_gene: -

CDR3nt: TGTGCCAGCAGTTACACCTCGACAGTGAACACTGAAGCTTTCTTT
CDR3aa: CASSYTSTVNTEAFF
abundance: -
j_gene: TRBJ1-1
v_gene: TRBV6-6
d_gene: -

CDR3nt: TGTGCCATCAGTGGGACAGCGAACACCGGGGAGCTGTTTTTT
CDR3aa: CAISGTANTGELFF
abundance: -
j_gene: TRBJ2-2
v_gene: TRBV10-3
d_gene: -

CDR3nt: TGTGCCAGCGCACTGGGTAGCGGATCTGAGCAGTTCTTC
CDR3aa: CASALGSGSEQFF
abundance: -
j_gene: TRBJ2-1
v_gene: TRBV19
d_gene: -

CDR3nt: TGTGCCAGCCGCAGGGATACCGGGGAGCTGTTTTTT
CDR3aa: CASRRDTGELFF
abundance: -
j_gene: TRBJ2-2
v_gene: TRBV6-5
d_gene: -

CDR3nt: TGTGCCAGTAGTATATGGGGGGATCAGCCCCAGCATTTT
CDR3aa: CASSIWGDQPQHF
abundance: -
j_gene: TRBJ1-5
v_gene: TRBV19
d_gene: -

CDR3nt: TGTGCCAGCAGCTCCATAAAGGGGTATAATTCACCCCTCCACTTT
CDR3aa: CASSSIKGYNSPLHF
abundance: -
j_gene: TRBJ1-6
v_gene: TRBV11-2
d_gene: -

CDR3nt: TGTGCCACCTCCCGGCCGGGGTCTGGAAACACCATATATTTT
CDR3aa: CATSRPGSGNTIYF
abundance: -
j_gene: TRBJ1-3
v_gene: TRBV15
d_gene: -

CDR3nt: TGTGCCAGCAGCCCCAGCTCCTACGAGCAGTACTTC
CDR3aa: CASSPSSYEQYF
abundance: -
j_gene: TRBJ2-7
v_gene: TRBV7-2
d_gene: -

CDR3nt: TGTGCCAGCTCGCCGTACAGGGGTGACTACGAGCAGTACTTC
CDR3aa: CASSPYRGDYEQYF
abundance: once
j_gene: TRBJ2-7
v_gene: TRBV18
d_gene: TRBD1

CDR3nt: TGTGCCAGCAGCTCACGACAGGGACAAGAGACCCAGTACTTC
CDR3aa: CASSSRQGQETQYF
abundance: few
j_gene: TRBJ2-5
v_gene: TRBV7-9
d_gene: TRBD1

CDR3nt: TGTGCCAGCAGCTCCCTTTTGGGGGCGGCTCAGCCCCAGCATTTT
CDR3aa: CASSSLLGAAQPQHF
abundance: -
j_gene: TRBJ1-5
v_gene: TRBV28
d_gene: -

CDR3nt: TGTGCCAGCAGTCGAGATCAGGGCCAAGAGACCCAGTACTTC
CDR3aa: CASSRDQGQETQYF
abundance: once
j_gene: TRBJ2-5
v_gene: TRBV25-1
d_gene: -